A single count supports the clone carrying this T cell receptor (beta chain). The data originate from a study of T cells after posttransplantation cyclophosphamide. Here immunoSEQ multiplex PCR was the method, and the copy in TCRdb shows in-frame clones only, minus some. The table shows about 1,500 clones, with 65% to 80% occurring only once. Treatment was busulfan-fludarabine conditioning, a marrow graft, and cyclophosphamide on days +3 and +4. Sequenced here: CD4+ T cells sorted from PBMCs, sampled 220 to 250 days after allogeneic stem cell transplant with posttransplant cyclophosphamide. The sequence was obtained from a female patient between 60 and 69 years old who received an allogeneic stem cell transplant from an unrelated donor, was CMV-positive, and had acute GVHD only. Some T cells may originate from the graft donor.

This CDR3 is CASSLVPGQGNSPLHF. As DNA, the CDR3 is TGTGCCAGCAGCTTAGTCCCCGGACAGGGGAATTCACCCCTCCACTTT. This sequence joins TRBV7-2 and TRBJ1-6; TRBD1 matches 9 bases. Germline CDR1 and CDR2: SGHTA and FQGNSA. The V and J ends lost 1 base and 7 bases, in that order; junction bases with no gene match: 5. CDR3 length: 16 amino acids.